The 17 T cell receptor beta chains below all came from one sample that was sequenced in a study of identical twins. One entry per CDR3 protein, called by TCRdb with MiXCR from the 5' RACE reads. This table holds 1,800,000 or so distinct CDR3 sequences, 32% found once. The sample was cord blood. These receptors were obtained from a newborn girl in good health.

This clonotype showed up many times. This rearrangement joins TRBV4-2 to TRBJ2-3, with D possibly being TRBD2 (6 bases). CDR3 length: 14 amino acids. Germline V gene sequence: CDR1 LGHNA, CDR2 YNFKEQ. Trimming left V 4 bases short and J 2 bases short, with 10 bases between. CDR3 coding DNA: TGTGCCAGCAGCCCGACTAGAAACACAGATACGCAGTATTTT. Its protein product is CASSPTRNTDTQYF.

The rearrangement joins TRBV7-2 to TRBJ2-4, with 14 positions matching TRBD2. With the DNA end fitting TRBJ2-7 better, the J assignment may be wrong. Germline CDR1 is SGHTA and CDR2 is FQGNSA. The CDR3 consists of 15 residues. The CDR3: CASSLEGLAGDEQYF. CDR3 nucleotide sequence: TGTGCCAGCAGCTTAGAGGGACTAGCGGGGGACGAGCAGTACTTC.

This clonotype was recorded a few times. CDR3 sequence: CASSQFSAGGEKLFF. CDR3 DNA sequence: TGCGCCAGCAGCCAATTTAGCGCGGGTGGGGAAAAACTGTTTTTT. The chain joins TRBV4-1 to TRBJ1-4; D not resolved. Germline V gives CDR1 MGHRA, CDR2 YSYEKL. This CDR3 is 15 amino acids long. The V and J ends lost 2 bases and 8 bases respectively, with 15 bases between them.

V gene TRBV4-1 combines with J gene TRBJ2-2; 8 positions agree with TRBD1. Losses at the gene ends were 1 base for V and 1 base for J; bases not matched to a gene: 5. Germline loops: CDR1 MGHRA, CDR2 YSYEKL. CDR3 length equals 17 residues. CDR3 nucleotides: TGCGCCAGCAGCCAAGTTTCAGGGGGCCTGAACACCGGGGAGCTGTTTTTT. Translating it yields CASSQVSGGLNTGELFF.

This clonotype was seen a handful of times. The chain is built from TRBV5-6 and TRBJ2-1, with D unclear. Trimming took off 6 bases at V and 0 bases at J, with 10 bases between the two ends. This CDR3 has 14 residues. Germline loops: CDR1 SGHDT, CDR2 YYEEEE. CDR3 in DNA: TGTGCCAGCACGGTGTTTTCCTCCTACAATGAGCAGTTCTTC. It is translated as CASTVFSSYNEQFF.

The CDR3 DNA sequence: TGTGCCAGCAGCTTCGGGACTAGCGGGGTGGGACTAGGGGAGCAGTACTTC. It yields the protein CASSFGTSGVGLGEQYF. The chain uses TRBV7-2 and TRBJ2-7; the match to TRBD2 covers 13 bases. J gave up 7 bases and V 3 bases, and 12 bases lay outside the gene matches. Germline CDR1 SGHTA, CDR2 FQGNSA. The CDR3 runs to 17 residues.

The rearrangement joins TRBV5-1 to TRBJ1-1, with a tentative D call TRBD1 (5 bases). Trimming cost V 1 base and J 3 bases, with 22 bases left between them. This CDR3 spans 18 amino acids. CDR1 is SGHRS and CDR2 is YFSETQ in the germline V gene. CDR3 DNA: TGCGCCAGCAGCTTGTACAGCCTCAACCAGGGTCTGGACACTGAAGCTTTCTTT. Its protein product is CASSLYSLNQGLDTEAFF.

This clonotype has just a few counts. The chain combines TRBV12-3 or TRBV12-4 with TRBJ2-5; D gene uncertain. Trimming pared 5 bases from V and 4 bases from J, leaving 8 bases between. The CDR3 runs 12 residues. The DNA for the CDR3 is TGTGCCAGCAGTCCCCATCTAGAGACCCAGTACTTC. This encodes CASSPHLETQYF.

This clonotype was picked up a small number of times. The CDR3 reads CASSQEGQGRSPLHF. The CDR3 bases are TGTGCCAGCAGCCAAGAGGGACAGGGGAGGTCACCCCTCCACTTT. V is TRBV14 and J is TRBJ1-6, with 10 bases lining up with TRBD1. V lost 0 bases and J lost 10; bases outside the gene matches: 3. The CDR3 runs to 15 residues. Germline CDR1 is SGHDN and CDR2 is FVKESK.

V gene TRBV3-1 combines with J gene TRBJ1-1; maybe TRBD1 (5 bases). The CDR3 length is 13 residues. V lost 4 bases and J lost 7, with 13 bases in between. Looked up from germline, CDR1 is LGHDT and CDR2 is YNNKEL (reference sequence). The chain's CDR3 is CASSLGTVDEAFF. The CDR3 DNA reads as TGTGCCAGCAGCCTCGGGACGGTCGATGAAGCTTTCTTT. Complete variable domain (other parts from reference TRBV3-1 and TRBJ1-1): DTAVSQTPKYLVTQMGNDKSIKCEQNLGHDTMYWYKQDSKKFLKIMFSYNNKELIINETVPNRFSPKSPDKAHLNLHINSLELGDSAVYFCASSLGTVDEAFFGQGTRLTVV.

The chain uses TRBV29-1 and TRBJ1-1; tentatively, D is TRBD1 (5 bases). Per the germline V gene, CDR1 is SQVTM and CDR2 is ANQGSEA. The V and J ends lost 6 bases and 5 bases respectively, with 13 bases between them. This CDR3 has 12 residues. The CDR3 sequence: CSVGGVRTEAFF. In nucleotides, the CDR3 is TGCAGCGTCGGAGGGGTACGGACTGAAGCTTTCTTT.

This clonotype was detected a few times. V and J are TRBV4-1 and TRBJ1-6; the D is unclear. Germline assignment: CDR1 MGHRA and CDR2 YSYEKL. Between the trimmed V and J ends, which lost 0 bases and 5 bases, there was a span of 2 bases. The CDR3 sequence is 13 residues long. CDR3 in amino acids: CASSQDNNSPLHF. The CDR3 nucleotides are TGCGCCAGCAGCCAAGACAATAATTCACCCCTCCACTTT.

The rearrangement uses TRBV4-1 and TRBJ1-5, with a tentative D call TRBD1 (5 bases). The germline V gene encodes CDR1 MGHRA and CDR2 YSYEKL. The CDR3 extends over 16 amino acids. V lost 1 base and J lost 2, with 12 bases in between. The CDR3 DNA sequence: TGCGCCAGCAGCCAAGGGGGGGGGTTTCGCAATCAGCCCCAGCATTTT. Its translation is CASSQGGGFRNQPQHF.

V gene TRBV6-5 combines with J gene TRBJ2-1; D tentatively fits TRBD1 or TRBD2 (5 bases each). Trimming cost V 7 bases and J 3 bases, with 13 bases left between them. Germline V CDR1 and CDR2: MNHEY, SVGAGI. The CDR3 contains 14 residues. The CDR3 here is CASKVTRGYNEQFF. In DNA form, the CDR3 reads TGTGCCAGCAAAGTTACGAGGGGCTACAATGAGCAGTTCTTC.

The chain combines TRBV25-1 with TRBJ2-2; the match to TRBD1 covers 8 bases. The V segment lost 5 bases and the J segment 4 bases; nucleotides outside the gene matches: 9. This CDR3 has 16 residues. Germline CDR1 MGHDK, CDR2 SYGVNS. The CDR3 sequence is CASSRGDRPGTGELFF. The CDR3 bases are TGTGCCAGCAGTAGGGGGGACAGGCCAGGCACCGGGGAGCTGTTTTTT.

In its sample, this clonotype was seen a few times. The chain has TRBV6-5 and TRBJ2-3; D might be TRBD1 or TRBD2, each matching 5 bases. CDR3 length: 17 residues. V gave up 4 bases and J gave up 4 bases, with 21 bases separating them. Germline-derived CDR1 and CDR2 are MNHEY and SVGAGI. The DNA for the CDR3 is TGTGCCAGCAGTTTCACGGGGCACCCAACAACTTCAGATACGCAGTATTTT. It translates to CASSFTGHPTTSDTQYF.

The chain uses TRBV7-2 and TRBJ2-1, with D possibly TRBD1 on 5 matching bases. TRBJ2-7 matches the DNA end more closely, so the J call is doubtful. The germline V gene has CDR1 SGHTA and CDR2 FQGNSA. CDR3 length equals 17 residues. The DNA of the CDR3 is TGTGCCAGCAGCTTAGCTTTTGGGGCCCTCTCCTACAATGAGCAGTACTTC. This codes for CASSLAFGALSYNEQYF.